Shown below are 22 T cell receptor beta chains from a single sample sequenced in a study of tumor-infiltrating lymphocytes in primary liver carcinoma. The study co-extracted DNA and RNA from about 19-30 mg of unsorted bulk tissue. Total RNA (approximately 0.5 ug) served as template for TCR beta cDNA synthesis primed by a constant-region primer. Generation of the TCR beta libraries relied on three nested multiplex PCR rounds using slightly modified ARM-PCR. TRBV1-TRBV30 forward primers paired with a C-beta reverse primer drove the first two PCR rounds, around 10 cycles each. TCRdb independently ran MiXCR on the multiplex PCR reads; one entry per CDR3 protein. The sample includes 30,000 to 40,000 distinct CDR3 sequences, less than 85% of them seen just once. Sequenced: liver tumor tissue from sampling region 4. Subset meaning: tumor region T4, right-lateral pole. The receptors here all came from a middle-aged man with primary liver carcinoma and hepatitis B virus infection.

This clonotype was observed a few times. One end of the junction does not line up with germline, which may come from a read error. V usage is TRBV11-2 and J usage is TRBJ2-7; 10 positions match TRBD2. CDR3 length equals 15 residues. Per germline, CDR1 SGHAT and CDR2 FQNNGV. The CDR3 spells CASCLTLAGVSEEYF. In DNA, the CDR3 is TGTGCCAGCTGCTTAACCCTAGCGGGGGTTAGCGAGGAGTACTTC.

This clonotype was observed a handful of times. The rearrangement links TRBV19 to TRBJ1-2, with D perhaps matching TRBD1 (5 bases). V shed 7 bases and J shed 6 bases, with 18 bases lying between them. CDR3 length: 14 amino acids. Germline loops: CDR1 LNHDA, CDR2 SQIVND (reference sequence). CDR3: CASIDGTSTDGYTF. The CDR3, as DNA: TGTGCCAGTATCGACGGGACCTCAACGGATGGCTACACCTTC.

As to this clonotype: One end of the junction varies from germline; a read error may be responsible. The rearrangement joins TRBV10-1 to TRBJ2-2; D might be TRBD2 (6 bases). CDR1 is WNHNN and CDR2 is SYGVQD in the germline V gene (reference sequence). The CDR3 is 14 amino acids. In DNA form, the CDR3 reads TGCGCCAGCTCCGACGGCACAGACACACGGGAGCCGTTTTTT. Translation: CASSDGTDTREPFF.

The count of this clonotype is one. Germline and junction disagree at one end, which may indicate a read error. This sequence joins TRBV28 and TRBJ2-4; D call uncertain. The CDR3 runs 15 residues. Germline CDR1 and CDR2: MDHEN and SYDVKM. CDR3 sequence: CVSSPPGLARNIQYF. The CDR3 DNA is TGTGTCAGCAGCCCACCCGGGTTGGCCAGAAACATTCAATACTTC.

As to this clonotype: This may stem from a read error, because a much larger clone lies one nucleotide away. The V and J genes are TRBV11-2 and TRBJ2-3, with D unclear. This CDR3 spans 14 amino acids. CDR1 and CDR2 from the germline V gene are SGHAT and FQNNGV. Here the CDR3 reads CACSLAYSTDTQYF. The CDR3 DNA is TGTGCCTGCAGCTTAGCTTATAGCACAGATACGCAGTATTTT.

The CDR3: CASSSHLDDRLNQPQHF. In DNA form, the CDR3 reads TGTGCCAGCAGCTCCCACCTGGACGATCGCCTCAATCAGCCCCAGCATTTT. The chain uses TRBV6-6 and TRBJ1-5, with D uncertain. V lost 6 bases and J lost 3, with 21 bases in between. The CDR3 is made up of 17 amino acids. Germline V gene data show CDR1 as MNHNY and CDR2 as SVGAGI (reference sequence).

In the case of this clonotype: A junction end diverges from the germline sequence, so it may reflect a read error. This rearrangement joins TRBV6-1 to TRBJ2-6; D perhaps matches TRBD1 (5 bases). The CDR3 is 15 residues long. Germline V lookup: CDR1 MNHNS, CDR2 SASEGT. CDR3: CASSESFQGANVLTF. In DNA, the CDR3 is TGTGCCAGCAGTGAATCCTTCCAAGGGGCCAACGTCCTGACTTTT.

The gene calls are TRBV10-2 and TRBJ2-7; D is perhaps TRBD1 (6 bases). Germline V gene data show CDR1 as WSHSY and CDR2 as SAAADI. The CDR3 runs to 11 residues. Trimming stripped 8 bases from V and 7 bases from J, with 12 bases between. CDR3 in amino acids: CASCHQGEQYF. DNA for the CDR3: TGCGCCAGCTGCCACCAGGGGGAGCAGTACTTC.

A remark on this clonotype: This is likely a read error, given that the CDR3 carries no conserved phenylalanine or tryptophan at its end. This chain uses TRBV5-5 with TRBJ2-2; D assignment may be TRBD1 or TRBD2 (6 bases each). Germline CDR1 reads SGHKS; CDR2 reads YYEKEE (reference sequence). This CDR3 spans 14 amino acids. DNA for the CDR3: TGTGCTAGCAGCTTGGGCGGAGGGGGCGGGGAGCTGTTTCTT. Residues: CASSLGGGGGELFL.

The CDR3 spells CASSHESGRYTEAFF. The CDR3 DNA is TGTGCCAGCAGCCATGAGAGTGGACGGTACACTGAAGCTTTCTTT. This chain connects TRBV5-5 to TRBJ1-1; no definite D call. The CDR3 contains 15 residues. The ends were cut back, 4 bases at V and 3 bases at J, with 16 bases in the middle. Germline V gene data show CDR1 as SGHKS and CDR2 as YYEKEE (reference sequence).

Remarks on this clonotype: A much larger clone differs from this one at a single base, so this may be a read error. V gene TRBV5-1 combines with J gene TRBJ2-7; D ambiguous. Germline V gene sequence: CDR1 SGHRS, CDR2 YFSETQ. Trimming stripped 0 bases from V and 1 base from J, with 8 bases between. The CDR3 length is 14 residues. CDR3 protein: CASSLARPSYEQYF. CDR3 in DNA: TGCGCCAGCAGCTTGGCGCGTCCATCCTACGAGCAGTACTTC. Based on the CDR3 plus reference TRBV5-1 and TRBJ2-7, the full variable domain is KAGVTQTPRYLIKTRGQQVTLSCSPISGHRSVSWYQQTPGQGLQFLFEYFSETQRNKGNFPGRFSGRQFSNSRSEMNVSTLELGDSALYLCASSLARPSYEQYFGPGTRLTVT.

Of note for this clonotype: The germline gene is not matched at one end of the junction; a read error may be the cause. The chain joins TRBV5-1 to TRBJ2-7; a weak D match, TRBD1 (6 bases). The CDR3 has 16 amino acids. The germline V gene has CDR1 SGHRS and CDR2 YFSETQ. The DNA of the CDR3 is TGCGCCAGCAGCCCGGGACATGGGGCGGTCTCCTTCGAGCAGCACTTC. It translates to CASSPGHGAVSFEQHF.

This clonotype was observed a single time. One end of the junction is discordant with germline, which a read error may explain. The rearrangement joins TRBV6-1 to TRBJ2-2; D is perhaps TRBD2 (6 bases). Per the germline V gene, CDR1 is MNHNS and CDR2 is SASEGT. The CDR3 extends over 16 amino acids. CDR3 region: CVSSEVPTSLPGELFF. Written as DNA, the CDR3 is TGCGTCAGCAGTGAAGTCCCTACTAGCTTACCCGGGGAGCTGTTTTTT.

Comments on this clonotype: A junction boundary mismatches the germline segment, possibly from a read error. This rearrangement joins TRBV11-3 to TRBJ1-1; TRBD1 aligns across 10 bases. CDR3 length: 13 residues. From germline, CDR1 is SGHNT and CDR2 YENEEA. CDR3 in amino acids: CDSCTRQGAEALF. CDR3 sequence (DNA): TGTGACAGCTGCACTCGACAGGGGGCTGAAGCTCTCTTT.

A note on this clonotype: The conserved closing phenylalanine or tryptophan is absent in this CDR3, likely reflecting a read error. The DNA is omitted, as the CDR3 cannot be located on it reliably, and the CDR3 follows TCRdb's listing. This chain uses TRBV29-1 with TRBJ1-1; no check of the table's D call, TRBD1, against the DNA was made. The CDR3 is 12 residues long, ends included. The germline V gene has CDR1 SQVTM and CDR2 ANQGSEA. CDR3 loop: CSVGTGMTEAFI.

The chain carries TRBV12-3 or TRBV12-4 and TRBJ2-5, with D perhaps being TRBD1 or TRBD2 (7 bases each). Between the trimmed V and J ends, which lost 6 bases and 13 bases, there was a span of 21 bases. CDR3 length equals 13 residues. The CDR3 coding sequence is TGTGCCAGCAGCCGGAGCGGGACAGAGACTCTGTACTTC. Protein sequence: CASSRSGTETLYF.

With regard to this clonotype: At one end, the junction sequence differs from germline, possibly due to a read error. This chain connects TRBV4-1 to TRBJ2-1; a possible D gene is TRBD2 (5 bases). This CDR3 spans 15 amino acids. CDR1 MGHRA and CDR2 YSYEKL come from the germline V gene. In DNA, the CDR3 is TGCGCCAGCAGCCTTATCCCGGGGTATGTCAATGAGCATTTTTTC. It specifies CASSLIPGYVNEHFF.

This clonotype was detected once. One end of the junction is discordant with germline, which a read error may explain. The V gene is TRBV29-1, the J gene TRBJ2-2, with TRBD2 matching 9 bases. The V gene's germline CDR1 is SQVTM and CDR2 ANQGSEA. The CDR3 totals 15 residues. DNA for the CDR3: TGCAGCGTTGGGACTAGCGCGGCGAGCACGGGGGAGCCGTTTTTT. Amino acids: CSVGTSAASTGEPFF.

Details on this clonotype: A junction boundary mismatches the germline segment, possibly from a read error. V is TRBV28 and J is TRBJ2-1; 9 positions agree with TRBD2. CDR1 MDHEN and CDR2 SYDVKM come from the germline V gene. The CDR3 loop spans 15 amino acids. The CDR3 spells CASGNSGSSYKEQFF. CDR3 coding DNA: TGTGCCAGCGGAAATAGCGGGAGCTCCTACAAAGAGCAGTTCTTC. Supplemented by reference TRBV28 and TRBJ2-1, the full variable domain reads DVKVTQSSRYLVKRTGEKVFLECVQDMDHENMFWYRQDPGLGLRLIYFSYDVKMKEKGDIPEGYSVSREKKERFSLILESASTNQTSMYLCASGNSGSSYKEQFFGPGTRLTVL.

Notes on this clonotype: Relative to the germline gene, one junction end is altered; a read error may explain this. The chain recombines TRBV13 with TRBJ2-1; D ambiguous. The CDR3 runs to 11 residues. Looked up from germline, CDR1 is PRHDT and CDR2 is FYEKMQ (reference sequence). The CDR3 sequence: CASSLNNEQFF. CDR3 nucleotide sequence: TGTGCCAGTAGCTTAAATAATGAGCAGTTCTTC.

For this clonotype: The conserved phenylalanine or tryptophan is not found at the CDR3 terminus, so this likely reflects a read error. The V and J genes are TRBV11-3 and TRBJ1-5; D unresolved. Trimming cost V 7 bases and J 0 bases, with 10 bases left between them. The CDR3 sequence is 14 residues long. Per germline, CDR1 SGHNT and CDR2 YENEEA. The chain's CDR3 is CASNGSYSNQPQHY. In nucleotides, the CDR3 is TGTGCCAGCAATGGCAGCTATAGCAATCAGCCCCAGCATTAT.

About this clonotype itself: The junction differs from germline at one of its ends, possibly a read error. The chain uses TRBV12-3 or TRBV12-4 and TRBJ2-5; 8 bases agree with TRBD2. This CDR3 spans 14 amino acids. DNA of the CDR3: TGTGCCAGCAGCTCAGAGCGTAGCGGGGAGACCCAGTATTTC. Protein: CASSSERSGETQYF.